One and the same sample provided the 11 T cell receptor beta chains below, sequenced in a study of blood T cell repertoires in COVID-19. Measured with immunoSEQ multiplex PCR; TCRdb has only the in-frame clones, and not every one. Of around 69,000 clones in the sample, about four fifths were seen once. The source material was peripheral blood. These receptors all stem from a woman in her 70s with acute or convalescent COVID-19.

The table lists this clone with a few counts. The chain links TRBV27 to TRBJ1-6; TRBD1 matches at 7 bases. The CDR3 spans 13 residues. The junction had 9 bases not matched to a gene; V was cut back by 5 bases and J by 14 bases. Germline values: CDR1 MNHEY, CDR2 SMNVEV (reference sequence). This CDR3 reads CASSTRDSGTLHF. The CDR3 coding sequence is TGTGCCAGCAGTACACGGGACAGCGGCACCCTCCACTTT.

This chain joins TRBV7-9 and TRBJ1-2; TRBD1 is a possible D gene (5 bases). Germline V CDR1 and CDR2: SEHNR, FQNEAQ (reference sequence). Deletions cut 3 bases from V and 4 bases from J, with 18 bases between. This CDR3 is 16 amino acids long. The chain's CDR3 is CASSLGGRGPGYGYTF. CDR3 sequence (DNA): TGTGCCAGCAGCTTGGGAGGACGGGGCCCGGGCTATGGCTACACCTTC.

CDR3 protein: CAISNPGANAAYEQYF. In DNA form, the CDR3 reads TGTGCCATCAGTAACCCAGGGGCGAACGCGGCCTACGAGCAGTACTTC. This chain links TRBV10-3 with TRBJ2-7; perhaps TRBD1 as D (6 bases). V was clipped by 5 bases and J by 2 bases, with 19 bases between them. The CDR3 is made up of 16 amino acids. Germline V gene lookup returns CDR1 ENHRY and CDR2 SYGVKD.

The V gene is TRBV2, the J gene TRBJ1-5, with no clear D. CDR3 length equals 15 residues. Germline CDR1 reads SNHLY; CDR2 reads FYNNEI. V lost 1 base and J lost 4, with 11 bases in between. This chain's CDR3 is CASSEGLASNQPQHF. Here the CDR3 DNA reads TGTGCCAGCAGTGAAGGGTTAGCTTCAAATCAGCCCCAGCATTTT.

The chain is built from TRBV7-9 and TRBJ2-1, with 11 bases matching TRBD2. Germline trimming cut 5 bases from V and 9 bases from J; bases unmatched to any gene: 3. Germline V gene lookup returns CDR1 SEHNR and CDR2 FQNEAQ (reference sequence). There are 13 residues in the CDR3. CDR3 DNA sequence: TGTGCCAGCAGCCGTAGCGGGAGGGCTGAGCAGTTCTTC. Translating it yields CASSRSGRAEQFF.

V is TRBV28 and J is TRBJ2-7; 9 nucleotides agree with TRBD2. The CDR3 length is 14 residues. Unmatched junction bases numbered 9, after V lost 3 bases and J lost 9 bases. Germline assignment: CDR1 MDHEN and CDR2 SYDVKM. CDR3 residues: CASSFGASGTGQYF. In nucleotides, the CDR3 is TGTGCCAGCAGTTTTGGGGCTAGCGGGACGGGGCAGTACTTC. The full variable domain, rest sourced from reference TRBV28 and TRBJ2-7, is DVKVTQSSRYLVKRTGEKVFLECVQDMDHENMFWYRQDPGLGLRLIYFSYDVKMKEKGDIPEGYSVSREKKERFSLILESASTNQTSMYLCASSFGASGTGQYFGPGTRLTVT.

This rearrangement joins TRBV5-1 to TRBJ2-3; D gene ambiguous. The CDR3 totals 15 residues. V was trimmed by 2 bases and J by 0 bases, leaving 10 bases between them. Germline V gene sequence: CDR1 SGHRS, CDR2 YFSETQ. The CDR3 sequence: CASSLVVRSTDTQYF. The CDR3 nucleotides are TGCGCCAGCAGCTTAGTCGTGAGGAGCACAGATACGCAGTATTTT.

The chain couples TRBV3-1 (or the pseudogene TRBV3-2) to TRBJ2-5; D is possibly TRBD1 (5 bases). The CDR3 is 15 residues long. Germline V gene sequence: CDR1 LGHDT, CDR2 YNNKEL (reference sequence). Trimming took 0 bases from V and 1 from J, leaving 9 bases between them. The CDR3 DNA is TGTGCCAGCAGCCAAGACAGGGAATTCCAAGAGACCCAGTACTTC. Amino acid sequence: CASSQDREFQETQYF.

The rearrangement links TRBV21-1 to TRBJ2-2; the table's D gene call, TRBD2, was not cross checked with the DNA. TRBV21-1 is an annotated pseudogene. This CDR3 contains 14 residues. The CDR3 DNA is TGTGCCAGCAGCAAAGGGGAGGGGAACGGGGAGCTGTTTTTT. Its protein is CASSKGEGNGELFF.

The V gene is TRBV5-1, the J gene TRBJ1-6; perhaps TRBD1 as D (6 bases). Germline CDR1 is SGHRS and CDR2 is YFSETQ. Trimming removed 6 bases from V and 5 bases from J, with 15 bases in between. CDR3 length equals 15 residues. Written as DNA, the CDR3 is TGCGCCAGCACCCTTCAGGGGATAAATAATTCACCCCTCCACTTT. This encodes CASTLQGINNSPLHF.

The chain recombines TRBV28 with TRBJ1-1; weak D call: TRBD1 (5 bases). The germline CDR1 and CDR2 sequences are MDHEN and SYDVKM. V shed 8 bases and J shed 1 base, with 11 bases lying between them. The CDR3 spans 13 residues. The CDR3 sequence is CASRSGGNTEAFF. Here the CDR3 DNA reads TGTGCCAGCCGCTCCGGGGGGAACACTGAAGCTTTCTTT.